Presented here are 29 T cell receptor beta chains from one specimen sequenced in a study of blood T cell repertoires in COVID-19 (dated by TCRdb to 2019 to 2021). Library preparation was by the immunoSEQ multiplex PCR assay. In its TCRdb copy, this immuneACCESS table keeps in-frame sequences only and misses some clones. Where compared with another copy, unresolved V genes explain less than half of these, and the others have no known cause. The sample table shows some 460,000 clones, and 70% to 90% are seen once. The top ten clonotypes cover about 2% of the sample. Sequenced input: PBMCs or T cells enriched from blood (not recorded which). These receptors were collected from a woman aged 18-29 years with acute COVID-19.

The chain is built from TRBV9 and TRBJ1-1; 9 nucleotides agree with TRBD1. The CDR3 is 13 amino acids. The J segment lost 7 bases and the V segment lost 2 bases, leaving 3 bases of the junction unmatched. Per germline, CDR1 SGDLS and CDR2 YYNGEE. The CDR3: CASSVTGGSEAFF. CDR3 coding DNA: TGTGCCAGCAGCGTCACAGGGGGCAGTGAAGCTTTCTTT.

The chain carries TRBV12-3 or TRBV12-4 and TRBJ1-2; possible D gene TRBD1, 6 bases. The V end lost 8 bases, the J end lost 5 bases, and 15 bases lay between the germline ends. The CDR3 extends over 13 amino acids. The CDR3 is CASSTGKPYGYTF. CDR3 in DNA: TGTGCCAGCTCGACAGGCAAACCTTATGGCTACACCTTC.

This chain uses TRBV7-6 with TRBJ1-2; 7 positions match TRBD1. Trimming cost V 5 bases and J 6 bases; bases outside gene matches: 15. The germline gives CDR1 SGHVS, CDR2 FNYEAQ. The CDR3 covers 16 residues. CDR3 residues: CASSPLTGIVVDGYTF. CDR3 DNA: TGTGCCAGCAGCCCCCTGACAGGGATTGTCGTTGATGGCTACACCTTC.

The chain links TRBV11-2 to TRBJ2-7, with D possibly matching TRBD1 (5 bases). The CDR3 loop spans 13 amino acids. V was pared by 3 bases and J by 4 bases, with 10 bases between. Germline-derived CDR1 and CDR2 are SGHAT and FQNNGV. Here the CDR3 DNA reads TGTGCCAGCAGCTTGGTGGCAGGGTACGAGCAGTACTTC. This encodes CASSLVAGYEQYF.

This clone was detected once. As DNA, the CDR3 is TGTGCCAGCAGCGCAAGTACGGCTAGCGGGGGTCGCACAGATACGCAGTATTTT. Translation gives CASSASTASGGRTDTQYF. The rearrangement links TRBV9 to TRBJ2-3; 10 bases agree with TRBD2. Trimming cost V 3 bases and J 1 base; bases outside gene matches: 11. The CDR3 extends over 18 amino acids. Germline values: CDR1 SGDLS, CDR2 YYNGEE.

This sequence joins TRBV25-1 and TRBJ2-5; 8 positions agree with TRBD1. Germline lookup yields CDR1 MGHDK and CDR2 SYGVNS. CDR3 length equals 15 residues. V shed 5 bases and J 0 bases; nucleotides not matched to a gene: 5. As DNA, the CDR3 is TGTGCCAGCAGTCACAGGACAGGGCACCAAGAGACCCAGTACTTC. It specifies CASSHRTGHQETQYF.

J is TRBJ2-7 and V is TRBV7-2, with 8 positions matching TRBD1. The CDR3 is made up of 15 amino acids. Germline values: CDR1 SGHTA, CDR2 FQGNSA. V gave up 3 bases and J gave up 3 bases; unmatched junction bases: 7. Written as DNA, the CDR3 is TGTGCCAGCAGCTTTCCAGGACAGGGTCACTACGAGCAGTACTTC. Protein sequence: CASSFPGQGHYEQYF.

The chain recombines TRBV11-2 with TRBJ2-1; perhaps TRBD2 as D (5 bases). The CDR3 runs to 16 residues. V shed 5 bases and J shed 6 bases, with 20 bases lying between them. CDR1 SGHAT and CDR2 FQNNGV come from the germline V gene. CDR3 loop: CASSPTKSQRSNEQFF. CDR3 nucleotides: TGTGCCAGCAGCCCCACCAAGAGCCAGCGGTCCAATGAGCAGTTCTTC.

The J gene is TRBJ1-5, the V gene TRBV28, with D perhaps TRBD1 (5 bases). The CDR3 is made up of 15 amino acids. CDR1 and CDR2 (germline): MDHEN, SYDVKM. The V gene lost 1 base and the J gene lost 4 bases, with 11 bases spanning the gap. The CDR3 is CASSLLVQGNQPQHF. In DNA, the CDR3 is TGTGCCAGCAGTTTATTGGTCCAGGGAAATCAGCCCCAGCATTTT.

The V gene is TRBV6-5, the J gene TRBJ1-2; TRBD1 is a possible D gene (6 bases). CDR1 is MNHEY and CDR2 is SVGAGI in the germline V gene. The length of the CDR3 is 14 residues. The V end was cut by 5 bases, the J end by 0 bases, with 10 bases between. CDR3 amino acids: CASSTGKANYGYTF. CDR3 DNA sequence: TGTGCCAGCAGTACAGGGAAAGCTAACTATGGCTACACCTTC.

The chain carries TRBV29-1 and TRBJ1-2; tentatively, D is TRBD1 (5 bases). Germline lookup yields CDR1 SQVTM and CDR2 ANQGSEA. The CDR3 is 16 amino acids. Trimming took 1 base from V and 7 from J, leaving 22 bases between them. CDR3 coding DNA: TGCAGCGTTGAAGTTTTAGCAGGGTCTATCCGAGGTGGCTACACCTTC. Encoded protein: CSVEVLAGSIRGGYTF.

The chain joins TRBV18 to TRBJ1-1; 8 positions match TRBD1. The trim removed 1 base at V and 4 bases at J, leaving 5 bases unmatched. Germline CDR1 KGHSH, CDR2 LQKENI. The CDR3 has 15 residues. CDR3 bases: TGTGCCAGCTCACCACAGACAGGGGCATCCACTGAAGCTTTCTTT. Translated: CASSPQTGASTEAFF.

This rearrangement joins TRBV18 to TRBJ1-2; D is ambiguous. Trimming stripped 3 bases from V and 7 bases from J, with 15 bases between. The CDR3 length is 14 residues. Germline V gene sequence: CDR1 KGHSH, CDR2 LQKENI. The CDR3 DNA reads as TGTGCCAGCTCACCCACAGACGGCCCCGGTGGCTACACCTTC. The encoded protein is CASSPTDGPGGYTF.

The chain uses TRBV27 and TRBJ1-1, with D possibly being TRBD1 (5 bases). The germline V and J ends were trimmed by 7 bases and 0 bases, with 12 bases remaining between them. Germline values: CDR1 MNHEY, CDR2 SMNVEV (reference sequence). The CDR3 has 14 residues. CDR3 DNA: TGTGCCAGCATGAACAGGTTATTGAACACTGAAGCTTTCTTT. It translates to CASMNRLLNTEAFF.

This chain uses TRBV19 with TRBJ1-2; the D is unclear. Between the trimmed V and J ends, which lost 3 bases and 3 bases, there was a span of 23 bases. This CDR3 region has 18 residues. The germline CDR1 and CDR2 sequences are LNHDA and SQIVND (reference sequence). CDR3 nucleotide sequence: TGTGCCAGTAGTATTGAGGTGGCGCCCCGGCTCGGAGACTATGGCTACACCTTC. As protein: CASSIEVAPRLGDYGYTF.

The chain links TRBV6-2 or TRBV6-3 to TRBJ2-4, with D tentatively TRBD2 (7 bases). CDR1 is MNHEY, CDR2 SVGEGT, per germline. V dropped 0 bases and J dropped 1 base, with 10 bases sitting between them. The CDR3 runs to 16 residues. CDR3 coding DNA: TGTGCCAGCAGTTACTCCGGGGGGCTCGCCAAAAACATTCAGTACTTC. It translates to CASSYSGGLAKNIQYF.

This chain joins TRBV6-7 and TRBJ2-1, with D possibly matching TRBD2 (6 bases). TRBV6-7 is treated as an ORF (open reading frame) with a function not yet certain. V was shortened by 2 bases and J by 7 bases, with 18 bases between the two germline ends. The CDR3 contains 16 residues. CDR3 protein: CASSYAKGTDGNEQFF. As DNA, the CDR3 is TGTGCCAGCAGTTACGCAAAGGGGACTGACGGGAATGAGCAGTTCTTC.

CDR3 coding DNA: TGCGCCAGCAGCCAAGCCGGGACAGACTATAACTATGGCTACACCTTC. It translates to CASSQAGTDYNYGYTF. V usage is TRBV4-3 and J usage is TRBJ1-2; 7 bases align to TRBD1. Unmatched junction bases numbered 6, after V lost 1 base and J lost 1 base. The length of the CDR3 is 16 residues. Germline CDR1 is LGHNA and CDR2 is YSLEER.

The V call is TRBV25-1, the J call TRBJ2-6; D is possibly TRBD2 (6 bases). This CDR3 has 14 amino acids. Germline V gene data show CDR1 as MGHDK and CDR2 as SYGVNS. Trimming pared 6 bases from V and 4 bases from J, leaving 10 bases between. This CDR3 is CASSFAGGANVLTF. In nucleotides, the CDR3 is TGTGCCAGCAGCTTTGCGGGGGGGGCCAACGTCCTGACTTTC.

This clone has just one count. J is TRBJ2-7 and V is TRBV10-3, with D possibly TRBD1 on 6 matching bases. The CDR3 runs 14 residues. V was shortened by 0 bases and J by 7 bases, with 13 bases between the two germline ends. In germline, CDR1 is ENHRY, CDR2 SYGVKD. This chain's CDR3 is CAISESGQGFEQYF. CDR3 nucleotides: TGTGCCATCAGTGAGTCCGGTCAGGGGTTTGAGCAGTACTTC.

The CDR3 loop reads CASSFWTGDPQEQYF. The DNA for the CDR3 is TGTGCCAGCAGCTTCTGGACAGGGGACCCTCAGGAGCAGTACTTC. The chain combines TRBV5-4 with TRBJ2-7, with 9 nucleotides matching TRBD1. Germline V gives CDR1 SGHNT, CDR2 YYREEE (reference sequence). This CDR3 spans 15 amino acids. Trimming removed 2 bases from V and 7 bases from J; junction bases left unmatched: 10. The whole variable domain, remainder taken from reference TRBV5-4 and TRBJ2-7, is ETGVTQSPTHLIKTRGQQVTLRCSSQSGHNTVSWYQQALGQGPQFIFQYYREEENGRGNFPPRFSGLQFPNYSSELNVNALELDDSALYLCASSFWTGDPQEQYFGPGTRLTVT.

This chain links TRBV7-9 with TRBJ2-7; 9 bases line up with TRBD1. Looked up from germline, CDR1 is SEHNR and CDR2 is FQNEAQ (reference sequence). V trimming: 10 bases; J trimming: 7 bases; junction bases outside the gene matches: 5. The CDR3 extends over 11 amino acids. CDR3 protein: CATTGGREQYF. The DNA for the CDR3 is TGTGCCACCACAGGGGGCCGGGAGCAGTACTTC.

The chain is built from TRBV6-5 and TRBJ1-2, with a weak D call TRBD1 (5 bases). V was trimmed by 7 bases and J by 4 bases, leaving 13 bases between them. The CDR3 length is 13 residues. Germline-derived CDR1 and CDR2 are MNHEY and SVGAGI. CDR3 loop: CASTFGGGYGYTF. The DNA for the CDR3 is TGTGCCAGCACCTTCGGGGGTGGCTATGGCTACACCTTC.

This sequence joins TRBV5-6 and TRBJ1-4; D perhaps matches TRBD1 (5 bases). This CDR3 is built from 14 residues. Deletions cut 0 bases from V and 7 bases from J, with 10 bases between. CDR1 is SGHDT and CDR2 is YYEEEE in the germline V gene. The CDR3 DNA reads TGTGCCAGCAGCTTGGAGGGGATTAGTGAAAAACTGTTTTTT. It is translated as CASSLEGISEKLFF.

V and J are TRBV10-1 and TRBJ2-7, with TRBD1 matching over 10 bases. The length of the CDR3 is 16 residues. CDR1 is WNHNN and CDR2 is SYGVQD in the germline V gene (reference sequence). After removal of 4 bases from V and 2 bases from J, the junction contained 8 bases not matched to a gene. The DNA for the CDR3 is TGCGCCAGCAGTGGCGAGGGGGGACAGGGGCCCTACGAGCAGTACTTC. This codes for CASSGEGGQGPYEQYF.

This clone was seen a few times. The DNA of the CDR3 is TGCAGCGTTGTGGTGGCGGCAAGAAACTACGAGCAGTACTTC. Protein: CSVVVAARNYEQYF. The gene calls are TRBV29-1 and TRBJ2-7; the D is unclear. Germline assignment: CDR1 SQVTM and CDR2 ANQGSEA. V lost 4 bases and J lost 3, with 16 bases in between. The CDR3 runs 14 residues.

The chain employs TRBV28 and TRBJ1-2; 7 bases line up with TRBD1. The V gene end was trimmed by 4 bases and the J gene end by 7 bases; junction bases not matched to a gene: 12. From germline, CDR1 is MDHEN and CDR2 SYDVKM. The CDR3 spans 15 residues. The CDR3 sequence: CASSSLDRVGGGYTF. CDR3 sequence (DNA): TGTGCCAGCAGTTCATTAGACAGGGTTGGGGGTGGCTACACCTTC.

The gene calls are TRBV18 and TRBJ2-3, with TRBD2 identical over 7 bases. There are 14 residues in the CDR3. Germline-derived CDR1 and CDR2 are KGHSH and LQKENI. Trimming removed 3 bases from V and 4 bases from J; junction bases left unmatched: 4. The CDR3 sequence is CASSPAGVPDTQYF. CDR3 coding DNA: TGTGCCAGCTCACCGGCGGGAGTCCCAGATACGCAGTATTTT.

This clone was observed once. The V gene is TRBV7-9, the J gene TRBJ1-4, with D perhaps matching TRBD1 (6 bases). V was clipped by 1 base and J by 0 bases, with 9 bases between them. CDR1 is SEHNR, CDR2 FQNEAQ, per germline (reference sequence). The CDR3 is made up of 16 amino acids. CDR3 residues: CASSLEGVATNEKLFF. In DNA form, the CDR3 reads TGTGCCAGCAGCTTAGAGGGGGTTGCAACTAATGAAAAACTGTTTTTT.